These 14 T cell receptor beta chains were sequenced from one sample in a study of identical twins. From the 5' RACE reads, TCRdb called clonotypes with MiXCR, one entry per CDR3 protein. Here the sample spans about 720,000 distinct CDR3 sequences, less than 10% being singletons. The same data also went into a second study, on yellow fever vaccine responses in identical twins.

The sample taken for sequencing was PBMCs. Receptors originate from a woman between 18 and 29 years old in good health.

This clonotype has only a few counts. The chain employs TRBV7-3 and TRBJ2-2, with D tentatively TRBD2 (6 bases). Germline V lookup: CDR1 SGHTA, CDR2 FQGTGA. The V gene lost 6 bases and the J gene lost 1 base, with 15 bases spanning the gap. The CDR3 is made up of 16 amino acids. The CDR3 is CASSQQGGENTGELFF. In nucleotides, the CDR3 is TGTGCCAGCAGTCAGCAGGGCGGGGAGAACACCGGGGAGCTGTTTTTT.

The rearrangement uses TRBV3-1 and TRBJ2-7, with 7 bases fitting TRBD2. V gave up 1 base and J gave up 9 bases; unmatched junction bases: 9. CDR3 length: 14 amino acids. Germline values: CDR1 LGHDT, CDR2 YNNKEL (reference sequence). DNA of the CDR3: TGTGCCAGCAGCCAAGGCGGGGGTGCGGGGCCGCAGTACTTC. Its translation: CASSQGGGAGPQYF.

This clonotype was recorded a few times. V is TRBV4-3 and J is TRBJ1-6; 7 bases fit TRBD1. This CDR3 comprises 17 residues. Germline-derived CDR1 and CDR2 are LGHNA and YSLEER. V lost 2 bases, J lost 7 bases, and 11 bases stayed unmatched. The CDR3 protein is CASSQYQGGAPNSPLHF. The CDR3 bases are TGCGCCAGCAGCCAATACCAAGGGGGCGCGCCGAATTCACCCCTCCACTTT.

In its sample, this clonotype was seen a few times. V gene TRBV5-1 combines with J gene TRBJ2-7; either TRBD1 or TRBD2 may supply D (5 bases each). Trimming shortened V by 7 bases and J by 0 bases, and 11 bases separated the two germline ends. The CDR3 loop spans 13 amino acids. The germline gives CDR1 SGHRS, CDR2 YFSETQ. The CDR3 DNA reads as TGCGCCAGCGGGGACGGGCCCTCCTACGAGCAGTACTTC. It is translated as CASGDGPSYEQYF. Complete variable domain (other parts from reference TRBV5-1 and TRBJ2-7): KAGVTQTPRYLIKTRGQQVTLSCSPISGHRSVSWYQQTPGQGLQFLFEYFSETQRNKGNFPGRFSGRQFSNSRSEMNVSTLELGDSALYLCASGDGPSYEQYFGPGTRLTVT.

This clonotype was seen ten or more times. CDR3 residues: CASSSTGEPQETQYF. In DNA, the CDR3 is TGTGCCAGCAGCTCTACGGGAGAGCCGCAAGAGACCCAGTACTTC. The V call is TRBV7-9, the J call TRBJ2-5, with D possibly TRBD2 on 6 matching bases. The CDR3 is 15 amino acids. In germline, CDR1 is SEHNR, CDR2 FQNEAQ (reference sequence). V was pared by 4 bases and J by 2 bases, with 14 bases between.

This chain connects TRBV15 to TRBJ2-7; no reliable D call. The V end was cut by 0 bases, the J end by 4 bases, with 10 bases between. The V gene's germline CDR1 is LNHNV and CDR2 YYDKDF (reference sequence). The CDR3 loop spans 14 amino acids. The CDR3 region has the DNA TGTGCCACCAGCAGAGATCGTAAGAGTTACGAGCAGTACTTC. This translates into CATSRDRKSYEQYF.

The rearrangement links TRBV28 to TRBJ1-6, with D unclear. Trimming took off 3 bases at V and 3 bases at J, with 12 bases between the two ends. Germline V gene lookup returns CDR1 MDHEN and CDR2 SYDVKM. The CDR3 totals 16 residues. The CDR3 region is CASSFRTAGYNSPLHF. CDR3 coding DNA: TGTGCCAGCAGTTTTCGGACTGCCGGCTATAATTCACCCCTCCACTTT.

This clonotype appeared a few times. The CDR3 DNA reads TGCAGCGTTGTGAAAATACAGGGTTTAGGCGGGAGGGCCGGGGAGCAGTACTTC. Translated: CSVVKIQGLGGRAGEQYF. The chain links TRBV29-1 to TRBJ2-7; 9 nucleotides agree with TRBD2. With V trimmed by 4 bases and J by 7 bases, 23 bases remained unmatched. There are 18 residues in the CDR3. CDR1 is SQVTM and CDR2 is ANQGSEA in the germline V gene.

The rearrangement links TRBV6-2 or TRBV6-3 to TRBJ2-1; tentative D call: TRBD2 (6 bases). The V end was cut by 8 bases, the J end by 0 bases, with 11 bases between. CDR3 length: 14 amino acids. CDR1 MNHEY and CDR2 SVGEGT come from the germline V gene. The CDR3 coding sequence is TGTGCCAGCCGGGGGACGAGCTCCTACAATGAGCAGTTCTTC. Encoded protein: CASRGTSSYNEQFF.

This clonotype appeared many times. The chain is built from TRBV27 and TRBJ2-7, with 7 bases aligning to TRBD2. Germline V lookup: CDR1 MNHEY, CDR2 SMNVEV (reference sequence). The junction had 16 bases not matched to a gene; V was cut back by 5 bases and J by 6 bases. CDR3 length: 16 residues. CDR3 bases: TGTGCCAGCAGTCCGACCGAGTTAAGCGGGATCTTCGAGCAGTACTTC. Its translation is CASSPTELSGIFEQYF.

This clonotype was seen only once. A much larger clonotype is one base distant, so this may be a read error. The chain recombines TRBV5-6 with TRBJ2-7; 8 positions match TRBD1. Germline V CDR1 and CDR2: SGHDT, YYEEEE. The CDR3 spans 14 residues. Here the CDR3 reads CASRLIRTGSEQSF. The CDR3 DNA is TGTGCCAGCAGATTAATTCGGACAGGGTCCGAGCAGTCCTTC.

The chain carries TRBV29-1 and TRBJ2-7, with D perhaps matching TRBD1 (6 bases). The germline CDR1 and CDR2 sequences are SQVTM and ANQGSEA. The CDR3 runs 13 residues. The V gene lost 4 bases and the J gene lost 3 bases, with 13 bases spanning the gap. This chain's CDR3 is CSVGQGFFYEQYF. The CDR3 DNA reads TGCAGCGTTGGGCAGGGGTTCTTCTACGAGCAGTACTTC.

This clonotype was counted ten times or more. This chain connects TRBV28 to TRBJ2-7, with 7 bases matching TRBD1. Trimming took 5 bases from V and 0 from J; bases not matched to a gene: 4. Per germline, CDR1 MDHEN and CDR2 SYDVKM. This CDR3 is 14 amino acids long. The CDR3 protein is CASSVGQSSYEQYF. The DNA for the CDR3 is TGTGCCAGCAGTGTGGGACAGAGCTCCTACGAGCAGTACTTC.

This clonotype was counted many times. This chain connects TRBV4-1 to TRBJ2-3, with 7 nucleotides matching TRBD2. CDR3 length: 14 residues. V dropped 3 bases and J dropped 1; count of bases not matched to a gene: 1. Germline loops: CDR1 MGHRA, CDR2 YSYEKL. CDR3 region: CASSHAGGTDTQYF. As DNA, the CDR3 is TGCGCCAGCAGCCACGCGGGGGGCACAGATACGCAGTATTTT.